This T cell receptor beta chain was identified in a study of chemoradiotherapy in HPV16-positive cancers. Study-level points and caveats: Non-HPV-specific T cells did not expand in tumors during treatment, whereas candidate HPV-specific clones and E7-related motifs did.

Repertoires were sampled repeatedly during chemoradiotherapy. V was clipped by 6 bases and J by 3 bases, with 18 bases between them. Germline CDR1 and CDR2: SQVTM and ANQGSEA. The CDR3 spans 15 residues. Libraries were prepared by immunoSEQ multiplex PCR; TCRdb keeps only in-frame clonotypes and omits some of them. Of approximately 7,400 clones in the sample, approximately 80% were seen once. Regarding this clone: Antigen specificity is unknown.

The clonotype originates from a human donor with HPV-associated anogenital cancer. V and J are TRBV29-1 and TRBJ1-3; maybe TRBD1 (6 bases). Sequencing used tumor tissue, obtained from a patient who underwent chemoradiotherapy. This CDR3 is CSVPGGGMNGNTIYF. As DNA, the CDR3 is TGCAGCGTCCCCGGTGGGGGCATGAATGGAAACACCATATATTTT.